These 12 T cell receptor beta chains originate from one sample sequenced in a study of shared clonotypes between healthy human individuals. Clones were read by immunoSEQ multiplex PCR, and TCRdb kept only the in-frame ones, dropping some. The sample includes about 2.3 million clones, approximately 93% seen only once; the top ten take about 0.39%. Sequences were obtained from naive CD4+ T cells from PBMCs. Subset noted: CD45RA+ positively selected. The receptors derive from a man aged 18 to 29 in good health. Some clones in this sample may be carry-over from other donors' samples.

This chain joins TRBV27 and TRBJ2-7; TRBD2 matches 12 bases. Germline loops: CDR1 MNHEY, CDR2 SMNVEV (reference sequence). The CDR3 loop spans 14 amino acids. Trimming removed 7 bases from V and 6 bases from J; junction bases left unmatched: 7. CDR3 loop: CASIRTSGNFEQYF. The CDR3 region has the DNA TGTGCCAGCATCCGGACTAGCGGGAACTTCGAGCAGTACTTC.

This sequence joins TRBV6-1 and TRBJ2-2; 9 nucleotides line up with TRBD1. J was trimmed by 2 bases and V by 6 bases; bases with no gene match: 4. The CDR3 runs 15 residues. Per germline, CDR1 MNHNS and CDR2 SASEGT. The CDR3: CASRKQGANTGELFF. As DNA, the CDR3 is TGTGCCAGCAGGAAACAGGGGGCAAACACCGGGGAGCTGTTTTTT.

This chain links TRBV23-1 with TRBJ2-7, with D perhaps being TRBD1 or TRBD2 (5 bases each). TRBV23-1 carries the ORF label, with uncertain function. V shed 3 bases and J shed 4 bases, with 13 bases lying between them. The CDR3 totals 14 residues. This CDR3 reads CASSHPGPLYEQYF. In nucleotides, the CDR3 is TGCGCCAGCAGTCACCCGGGGCCGTTGTACGAGCAGTACTTC.

This chain links TRBV4-3 with TRBJ2-5, with 10 bases aligning to TRBD1. V gave up 2 bases and J gave up 3 bases; unmatched junction bases: 6. Germline V CDR1 and CDR2: LGHNA, YSLEER. This CDR3 region has 16 residues. The CDR3 DNA sequence: TGCGCCAGCAGCCAATCGCTAGGGACAGGGGAAGAGACCCAGTACTTC. Residues: CASSQSLGTGEETQYF.

This chain links TRBV5-4 with TRBJ2-1; TRBD2 matches 12 bases. Trimming removed 3 bases from V and 6 bases from J; junction bases left unmatched: 7. The CDR3 totals 16 residues. Germline CDR1 reads SGHNT; CDR2 reads YYREEE (reference sequence). The CDR3 DNA is TGTGCCAGCAGCTCCAGACTAGCGGGAGTCCCCAATGAGCAGTTCTTC. The encoded protein is CASSSRLAGVPNEQFF.

This chain connects TRBV5-1 to TRBJ1-1, with TRBD1 matching over 7 bases. Germline V gene lookup returns CDR1 SGHRS and CDR2 YFSETQ. V gave up 3 bases and J gave up 4 bases; unmatched junction bases: 3. This CDR3 region has 13 residues. The CDR3 reads CASSYRGGTEAFF. The CDR3 DNA sequence: TGCGCCAGCAGCTACAGGGGAGGCACTGAAGCTTTCTTT.

The rearrangement joins TRBV1 to TRBJ1-6. TRBV1 corresponds to a pseudogene. This CDR3 has 12 amino acids. CDR3 nucleotides: TGCACCAGCAGCCACCTAGCTTCACCCCTCCACTTT. It encodes CTSSHLASPLHF.

The chain is built from TRBV23-1 and TRBJ2-3; possibly TRBD2 for D (5 bases). TRBV23-1 is recorded as an ORF, its role being uncertain. There are 17 residues in the CDR3. Trimming took off 2 bases at V and 4 bases at J, with 19 bases between the two ends. For the CDR3, the DNA is TGCGCCAGCAGTCAAACAAATAGAAGGCTAGCTCCAGATACGCAGTATTTT. Translated: CASSQTNRRLAPDTQYF.

This chain links TRBV6-5 with TRBJ2-1; 9 nucleotides agree with TRBD2. With V trimmed by 5 bases and J by 6 bases, 8 bases remained unmatched. Looked up from germline, CDR1 is MNHEY and CDR2 is SVGAGI. The CDR3 has 15 residues. CDR3 amino acids: CASSVSGRPGNEQFF. CDR3 DNA: TGTGCCAGCAGTGTCAGCGGGAGGCCTGGCAATGAGCAGTTCTTC.

CDR3 amino acids: CASSQGAAGNTEAFF. The CDR3 DNA reads as TGTGCCAGCAGCCAGGGGGCGGCGGGGAACACTGAAGCTTTCTTT. This chain joins TRBV7-2 and TRBJ1-1, with 8 bases aligning to TRBD1. V was pared by 5 bases and J by 1 base, with 6 bases of the junction left unmatched. Germline V gene lookup returns CDR1 SGHTA and CDR2 FQGNSA. The CDR3 runs 15 residues.

This clone has a single count. The chain employs TRBV5-1 and TRBJ2-7; 12 bases map to TRBD2. Trimming removed 4 bases from V and 2 bases from J; junction bases left unmatched: 10. CDR1 is SGHRS and CDR2 is YFSETQ in the germline V gene. This CDR3 is built from 17 residues. This CDR3 is CASSQGLAGTKPYEQYF. The CDR3 DNA is TGCGCCAGCAGCCAAGGACTAGCGGGGACCAAGCCCTACGAGCAGTACTTC.

This clone was seen just once. The V gene is TRBV4-1, the J gene TRBJ2-1, with TRBD2 matching 10 bases. J was trimmed by 0 bases and V by 3 bases; bases with no gene match: 5. The length of the CDR3 is 17 residues. Per germline, CDR1 MGHRA and CDR2 YSYEKL. DNA for the CDR3: TGCGCCAGCAGCCAGTTAAGGACTAGCGGCTCCTACAATGAGCAGTTCTTC. Protein sequence: CASSQLRTSGSYNEQFF.